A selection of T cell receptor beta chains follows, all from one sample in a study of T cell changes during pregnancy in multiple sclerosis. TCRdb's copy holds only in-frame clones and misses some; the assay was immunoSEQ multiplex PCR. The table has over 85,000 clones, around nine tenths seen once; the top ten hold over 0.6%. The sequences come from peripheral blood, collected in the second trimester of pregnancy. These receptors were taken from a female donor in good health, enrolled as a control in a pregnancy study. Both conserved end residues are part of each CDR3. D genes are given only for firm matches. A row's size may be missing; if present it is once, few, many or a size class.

CDR3 protein: CASSERGNYGYTF; CDR3 DNA: TGTGCCAGCAGCGAACGGGGGAACTATGGCTACACCTTC; clone size: NA; V gene: TRBV6-1; D gene: NA; J gene: TRBJ1-2
CDR3 protein: CASSPKWGANEKLFF; CDR3 DNA: TGTGCCAGCAGTCCCAAGTGGGGGGCTAATGAAAAACTGTTTTTT; clone size: NA; V gene: TRBV6-6; D gene: NA; J gene: TRBJ1-4
CDR3 protein: CASSLIGEKLFF; CDR3 DNA: TGTGCCAGCAGCCTGATCGGTGAAAAACTGTTTTTT; clone size: once; V gene: TRBV7-2; D gene: NA; J gene: TRBJ1-4
CDR3 protein: CASSPTGTLYGYTF; CDR3 DNA: TGTGCCAGCAGCCCTACCGGGACACTCTATGGCTACACCTTC; clone size: NA; V gene: TRBV11-2; D gene: NA; J gene: TRBJ1-2
CDR3 protein: CASSVLGGNPDTQYF; CDR3 DNA: TGTGCCAGCAGCGTACTGGGCGGGAACCCAGATACGCAGTATTTT; clone size: NA; V gene: TRBV2; D gene: NA; J gene: TRBJ2-3
CDR3 protein: CASRKQGTEAFF; CDR3 DNA: TGTGCCAGCAGAAAACAGGGAACTGAAGCTTTCTTT; clone size: NA; V gene: TRBV11-2; D gene: NA; J gene: TRBJ1-1
CDR3 protein: CASSEARSIAYEQYF; CDR3 DNA: TGTGCCAGCAGTGAAGCGCGGTCGATCGCCTACGAGCAGTACTTC; clone size: few; V gene: TRBV6-1; D gene: NA; J gene: TRBJ2-7
CDR3 protein: CASSSESQVSSEAFF; CDR3 DNA: TGTGCCAGCAGCTCGGAATCACAGGTGAGCTCTGAAGCTTTCTTT; clone size: NA; V gene: TRBV7-9; D gene: NA; J gene: TRBJ1-1
CDR3 protein: CASSPNRYLYGYTF; CDR3 DNA: TGTGCCAGCTCACCGAACAGGTACCTCTATGGCTACACCTTC; clone size: NA; V gene: TRBV18; D gene: NA; J gene: TRBJ1-2
CDR3 protein: CASSPTRGASSYGYTF; CDR3 DNA: TGTGCCAGCTCCCCCACCAGGGGCGCATCTTCCTATGGCTACACCTTC; clone size: NA; V gene: TRBV18; D gene: NA; J gene: TRBJ1-2
CDR3 protein: CASSPGTYEQYF; CDR3 DNA: TGTGCCAGCAGCCCAGGGACTTACGAGCAGTACTTC; clone size: NA; V gene: TRBV6-5; D gene: NA; J gene: TRBJ2-7
CDR3 protein: CASSSTWTANQPQHF; CDR3 DNA: TGTGCCAGCAGTTCTACCTGGACAGCCAATCAGCCCCAGCATTTT; clone size: NA; V gene: TRBV6-5; D gene: NA; J gene: TRBJ1-5
CDR3 protein: CASIRRAPFSTEAFF; CDR3 DNA: TGTGCCAGCATTCGGAGGGCCCCATTTTCGACTGAAGCTTTCTTT; clone size: NA; V gene: TRBV28; D gene: NA; J gene: TRBJ1-1
CDR3 protein: CASSGALRDGELFF; CDR3 DNA: TGTGCCAGCAGCGGGGCGCTACGTGACGGGGAGCTGTTTTTT; clone size: NA; V gene: TRBV5-4; D gene: NA; J gene: TRBJ2-2
CDR3 protein: CASSSPPGSVNYGYTF; CDR3 DNA: TGTGCCAGCAGTTCCCCTCCTGGGAGTGTCAACTATGGCTACACCTTC; clone size: NA; V gene: TRBV28; D gene: NA; J gene: TRBJ1-2
CDR3 protein: CASRSIRGGTDTQYF; CDR3 DNA: TGTGCCAGCAGGTCCATCCGGGGGGGAACAGATACGCAGTATTTT; clone size: NA; V gene: TRBV6-5; D gene: TRBD2; J gene: TRBJ2-3
CDR3 protein: CASSGQGILSQYF; CDR3 DNA: TGTGCCAGCAGTGGGCAGGGAATCTTAAGCCAGTACTTC; clone size: NA; V gene: TRBV25-1; D gene: NA; J gene: TRBJ2-5
CDR3 protein: CASSDNQNYGYTF; CDR3 DNA: TGTGCCAGCAGTGACAACCAGAACTATGGCTACACCTTC; clone size: NA; V gene: TRBV6-1; D gene: NA; J gene: TRBJ1-2
CDR3 protein: CATSRDLPGGNQPQHF; CDR3 DNA: TGTGCCACCAGCAGAGATCTCCCAGGGGGCAATCAGCCCCAGCATTTT; clone size: NA; V gene: TRBV15; D gene: NA; J gene: TRBJ1-5
CDR3 protein: CASSRGLAGGREQYF; CDR3 DNA: TGTGCCAGCAGCAGGGGACTAGCGGGAGGTCGGGAGCAGTATTTT; clone size: NA; V gene: TRBV7-6; D gene: TRBD2; J gene: TRBJ2-3
CDR3 protein: CAWSRQGYGYTF; CDR3 DNA: TGTGCCTGGAGCAGACAGGGCTATGGCTACACCTTC; clone size: NA; V gene: TRBV30; D gene: TRBD1; J gene: TRBJ1-2
CDR3 protein: CAWSVLASSGNTIYF; CDR3 DNA: TGTGCCTGGAGTGTATTGGCAAGCTCTGGAAACACCATATATTTT; clone size: NA; V gene: TRBV30; D gene: NA; J gene: TRBJ1-3
CDR3 protein: CASSRTGETQYF; CDR3 DNA: TGTGCCAGCAGCCGGACGGGGGAGACCCAGTACTTC; clone size: NA; V gene: TRBV4-2; D gene: NA; J gene: TRBJ2-5
CDR3 protein: CASSQQGSRAFF; CDR3 DNA: TGTGCCAGCAGCCAGCAGGGGAGTAGGGCTTTCTTT; clone size: NA; V gene: TRBV14; D gene: NA; J gene: TRBJ1-1
CDR3 protein: CAWNPPGVNTEAFF; CDR3 DNA: TGTGCCTGGAACCCTCCAGGGGTGAACACTGAAGCTTTCTTT; clone size: NA; V gene: TRBV30; D gene: NA; J gene: TRBJ1-1
CDR3 protein: CASSYSIPRGSPLHF; CDR3 DNA: TGTGCCAGCAGTTACTCAATCCCCAGGGGATCACCCCTCCACTTT; clone size: once; V gene: TRBV6-5; D gene: NA; J gene: TRBJ1-6
CDR3 protein: CASSVATGNYGYTF; CDR3 DNA: TGTGCCAGCAGCGTAGCTACGGGAAACTATGGCTACACCTTC; clone size: NA; V gene: TRBV9; D gene: NA; J gene: TRBJ1-2
CDR3 protein: CASSETGEVPYEQYF; CDR3 DNA: TGTGCCAGCAGCGAGACAGGGGAGGTCCCCTACGAGCAGTACTTC; clone size: NA; V gene: TRBV6-5; D gene: TRBD1; J gene: TRBJ2-7
CDR3 protein: CASSSASGGYNEQFF; CDR3 DNA: TGTGCCAGCAGTTCCGCTAGCGGGGGTTACAATGAGCAGTTCTTC; clone size: NA; V gene: TRBV6-6; D gene: TRBD2; J gene: TRBJ2-1
CDR3 protein: CASSTGTVPTYYGYTF; CDR3 DNA: TGTGCCAGCAGCACCGGGACAGTTCCTACTTACTATGGCTACACCTTC; clone size: NA; V gene: TRBV7-2; D gene: TRBD1; J gene: TRBJ1-2
CDR3 protein: CASRGGSSYEQYF; CDR3 DNA: TGCGCCAGCCGGGGGGGTTCCTCCTACGAGCAGTACTTC; clone size: once; V gene: TRBV10-2; D gene: TRBD2; J gene: TRBJ2-7
CDR3 protein: CSALAAYEQYF; CDR3 DNA: TGCAGTGCTCTAGCGGCCTACGAGCAGTACTTC; clone size: NA; V gene: TRBV20-1; D gene: TRBD2; J gene: TRBJ2-7
CDR3 protein: CAINSHEQYF; CDR3 DNA: TGTGCCATCAACAGCCACGAGCAGTACTTC; clone size: NA; V gene: TRBV6-1; D gene: NA; J gene: TRBJ2-7
CDR3 protein: CASSATGGQQPQHF; CDR3 DNA: TGTGCCAGTAGTGCAACAGGGGGCCAGCAGCCCCAGCATTTT; clone size: NA; V gene: TRBV19; D gene: TRBD1; J gene: TRBJ1-5
CDR3 protein: CASSYGQMNEKLFF; CDR3 DNA: TGTGCCAGCAGTTACGGACAGATGAATGAAAAACTGTTTTTT; clone size: NA; V gene: TRBV6-6; D gene: NA; J gene: TRBJ1-4
CDR3 protein: CASSLSGSPTDTQYF; CDR3 DNA: TGTGCCAGCAGCCTTAGCGGGAGCCCCACAGATACGCAGTATTTT; clone size: NA; V gene: TRBV7-9; D gene: TRBD2; J gene: TRBJ2-3
CDR3 protein: CASSHPGQGANEQFF; CDR3 DNA: TGCGCCAGCAGCCACCCGGGACAGGGGGCCAATGAGCAGTTCTTC; clone size: NA; V gene: TRBV5-1; D gene: TRBD1; J gene: TRBJ2-1
CDR3 protein: CASSIDGRGYEQYF; CDR3 DNA: TGTGCCAGTAGTATAGATGGCAGGGGGTACGAGCAGTACTTC; clone size: NA; V gene: TRBV19; D gene: TRBD1; J gene: TRBJ2-7
CDR3 protein: CASSEGGRTEAFF; CDR3 DNA: TGTGCCAGTAGTGAGGGCGGTCGCACTGAAGCTTTCTTT; clone size: NA; V gene: TRBV19; D gene: NA; J gene: TRBJ1-1
CDR3 protein: CSAMTSGGREQYF; CDR3 DNA: TGCAGCGCGATGACTAGCGGGGGGCGGGAGCAGTACTTC; clone size: NA; V gene: TRBV29-1; D gene: TRBD2; J gene: TRBJ2-7
CDR3 protein: CASSQESASSYEQYF; CDR3 DNA: TGCGCCAGCAGCCAAGAAAGCGCTAGCTCCTACGAGCAGTACTTC; clone size: NA; V gene: TRBV4-1; D gene: NA; J gene: TRBJ2-7
CDR3 protein: CASSVRGDTEAFF; CDR3 DNA: TGTGCCAGCAGCGTAAGGGGTGACACTGAAGCTTTCTTT; clone size: NA; V gene: TRBV9; D gene: NA; J gene: TRBJ1-1
CDR3 protein: CASSPRTGNTEAFF; CDR3 DNA: TGTGCCAGTAGTCCGCGGACAGGGAACACTGAAGCTTTCTTT; clone size: NA; V gene: TRBV19; D gene: TRBD1; J gene: TRBJ1-1
CDR3 protein: CASSSPGTSVYEQYF; CDR3 DNA: TGTGCCAGCAGTTCCCCCGGGACTAGCGTATACGAGCAGTACTTC; clone size: NA; V gene: TRBV28; D gene: TRBD2; J gene: TRBJ2-7
CDR3 protein: CASSITQWNTEAFF; CDR3 DNA: TGTGCCAGCTCTATCACACAGTGGAACACTGAAGCTTTCTTT; clone size: NA; V gene: TRBV6-6; D gene: NA; J gene: TRBJ1-1
CDR3 protein: CASSLVVEVGTEAFF; CDR3 DNA: TGCGCCAGCAGCTTGGTTGTCGAGGTGGGCACTGAAGCTTTCTTT; clone size: once; V gene: TRBV5-1; D gene: NA; J gene: TRBJ1-1
CDR3 protein: CASRPGQDNTEAFF; CDR3 DNA: TGTGCCAGCAGACCGGGACAGGATAACACTGAAGCTTTCTTT; clone size: few; V gene: TRBV6-4; D gene: TRBD1; J gene: TRBJ1-1
CDR3 protein: CASSQRAGLSYEQYF; CDR3 DNA: TGTGCCAGCAGCCAGAGAGCGGGCCTCTCCTACGAGCAGTACTTC; clone size: once; V gene: TRBV9; D gene: NA; J gene: TRBJ2-7
CDR3 protein: CASSDRGDSPLHF; CDR3 DNA: TGTGCCAGCAGTGACAGGGGGGATTCACCCCTCCACTTT; clone size: few; V gene: TRBV2; D gene: TRBD1; J gene: TRBJ1-6
CDR3 protein: CASSREGGPNTGELFF; CDR3 DNA: TGCGCCAGCAGCAGGGAGGGGGGTCCGAACACCGGGGAGCTGTTTTTT; clone size: NA; V gene: TRBV5-1; D gene: NA; J gene: TRBJ2-2
CDR3 protein: CASSFTGGYGYTF; CDR3 DNA: TGTGCCAGCAGCTTCACAGGGGGGTATGGCTACACCTTC; clone size: NA; V gene: TRBV5-4; D gene: TRBD1; J gene: TRBJ1-2
CDR3 protein: CARAGTGGSYNSPLHF; CDR3 DNA: TGTGCCAGGGCCGGGACAGGGGGCTCCTATAATTCACCCCTCCACTTT; clone size: NA; V gene: TRBV2; D gene: TRBD1; J gene: TRBJ1-6
CDR3 protein: CASSLTGTSIDGYTF; CDR3 DNA: TGTGCCAGCAGCTTGACAGGTACTTCTATCGATGGCTACACCTTC; clone size: NA; V gene: TRBV7-8; D gene: NA; J gene: TRBJ1-2
CDR3 protein: CASSDVTSGGPYNEQFF; CDR3 DNA: TGTGCCAGCAGTGACGTGACTAGCGGGGGGCCCTACAATGAGCAGTTCTTC; clone size: NA; V gene: TRBV2; D gene: TRBD2; J gene: TRBJ2-1
CDR3 protein: CASSLQTGRHYGYTF; CDR3 DNA: TGTGCCAGCTCACTTCAGACAGGTCGTCACTATGGCTACACCTTC; clone size: once; V gene: TRBV18; D gene: NA; J gene: TRBJ1-2
CDR3 protein: CATSRGGQGAYGYTF; CDR3 DNA: TGTGCCACCAGCAGGGGCGGACAGGGGGCATATGGCTACACCTTC; clone size: once; V gene: TRBV15; D gene: TRBD1; J gene: TRBJ1-2
CDR3 protein: CSVRDRGTNTGELFF; CDR3 DNA: TGCAGCGTGAGGGACAGGGGAACGAACACCGGGGAGCTGTTTTTT; clone size: once; V gene: TRBV29-1; D gene: TRBD1; J gene: TRBJ2-2
CDR3 protein: CASSPPSIRGETQYF; CDR3 DNA: TGTGCCAGCTCACCACCGTCTATAAGGGGAGAGACCCAGTACTTC; clone size: NA; V gene: TRBV18; D gene: NA; J gene: TRBJ2-5
CDR3 protein: CASSTGTNYGYTF; CDR3 DNA: TGTGCCAGCAGCACAGGTACCAACTATGGCTACACCTTC; clone size: NA; V gene: TRBV28; D gene: NA; J gene: TRBJ1-2
CDR3 protein: CASSSDRGHEKLFF; CDR3 DNA: TGTGCCAGCAGTTCGGACAGGGGGCATGAAAAACTGTTTTTT; clone size: NA; V gene: TRBV7-2; D gene: TRBD1; J gene: TRBJ1-4